Only a few counts were recorded for the clone carrying this TCR beta chain. The sample is drawn from a study of early T cells in non-severe SARS-CoV-2 infection. Separate cDNA molecules each had unique molecular identifiers attached to them. TCRdb ran MiXCR on the 5' RACE reads and lists one entry per CDR3 protein. The data show some 100,000 distinct CDR3 sequences, approximately 14% seen once. The CDR3 spans 15 residues. V was pared by 4 bases and J by 4 bases, with 14 bases between. CDR1 is SNHLY, CDR2 FYNNEI, per germline. The sequenced material came from whole blood. The rearrangement uses TRBV2 and TRBJ1-3; D might be TRBD1 (5 bases). The clonotype comes from an adult who was a healthcare worker with PCR-confirmed SARS-CoV-2 infection or an uninfected control (not recorded which). The CDR3 DNA follows: TGTGCCAGCAGTGGGGGACCGGAGGGGGGAAACACCATATATTTT. Its translation: CASSGGPEGGNTIYF.